This entry lists 18 T cell receptor beta chains sequenced from one sample in a study of T cell clonotyping in hematopoietic cell transplantation. Profiling relied on immunoSEQ multiplex PCR, and the TCRdb table lists in-frame clones only, not all of them. The sample has approximately 10,000 clones, about half seen once; the top ten hold more than 8.5%. This material consisted of PBMCs, taken 30 days after allogeneic stem cell transplant. The receptor source for this set is a male patient aged 45 to 59 who had an allogeneic stem cell transplant from an unrelated donor, so the T cells may come from the graft donor. Some clones in this sample may be carry-over from other donors' samples.

The chain combines TRBV6-5 with TRBJ1-5, with D tentatively TRBD1 (6 bases). V dropped 4 bases and J dropped 4 bases, with 8 bases sitting between them. The CDR3 spans 13 residues. Germline-derived CDR1 and CDR2 are MNHEY and SVGAGI. The CDR3 loop is CASSSRGNQPQHF. CDR3 nucleotide sequence: TGTGCCAGCAGTTCCAGGGGAAATCAGCCCCAGCATTTT.

This clone is judged medium-sized. The chain has TRBV28 and TRBJ1-2; D ambiguous. CDR1 MDHEN and CDR2 SYDVKM come from the germline V gene. This CDR3 contains 14 residues. The ends were cut back, 5 bases at V and 6 bases at J, with 16 bases in the middle. The CDR3 nucleotides are TGTGCCAGCAGTCTCCTCCAGGAGGTAGATGGCTACACCTTC. Translated, it gives CASSLLQEVDGYTF.

This clone has a handful of counts. The V call is TRBV28, the J call TRBJ1-5; maybe TRBD1 (5 bases). This CDR3 is 15 amino acids long. Trimming removed 6 bases from V and 4 bases from J, with 16 bases in between. The germline CDR1 and CDR2 sequences are MDHEN and SYDVKM. The CDR3 spells CASSMGLQGNQPQHF. DNA for the CDR3: TGTGCCAGCAGCATGGGGCTCCAGGGTAATCAGCCCCAGCATTTT.

The rearrangement uses TRBV6-6 and TRBJ1-5; the D gene is possibly TRBD1 (5 bases). The CDR3 consists of 13 residues. Trimming pared 7 bases from V and 4 bases from J, leaving 11 bases between. Germline V gives CDR1 MNHNY, CDR2 SVGAGI (reference sequence). The CDR3 loop is CASNIRENQPQHF. The CDR3 nucleotides read TGTGCCAGCAACATCAGGGAGAATCAGCCCCAGCATTTT.

The chain uses TRBV5-1 and TRBJ2-1, with TRBD2 matching over 11 bases. J was trimmed by 12 bases and V by 4 bases; bases with no gene match: 3. CDR1 SGHRS and CDR2 YFSETQ come from the germline V gene. This CDR3 spans 12 amino acids. The CDR3 here is CASSLSGRVQFF. The CDR3 region has the DNA TGCGCCAGCAGCCTTAGCGGGAGGGTGCAGTTCTTC.

This sequence joins TRBV7-2 and TRBJ1-2, with D unclear. CDR3 length: 12 amino acids. Per the germline V gene, CDR1 is SGHTA and CDR2 is FQGNSA. V was cut by 2 bases and J by 7 bases, with 8 bases left in between. The CDR3 reads CASSLTRIGYTF. Written as DNA, the CDR3 is TGTGCCAGCAGCTTAACAAGGATTGGCTACACCTTC.

This sequence joins TRBV30 and TRBJ1-3; maybe TRBD1 (5 bases). Germline V gives CDR1 GTSNPN, CDR2 SVGIG (reference sequence). This CDR3 has 15 amino acids. The V gene lost 1 base and the J gene lost 0 bases, with 10 bases spanning the gap. CDR3 amino acids: CAWSDWGGSGNTIYF. The DNA for the CDR3 is TGTGCCTGGAGTGATTGGGGGGGCTCTGGAAACACCATATATTTT.

This chain connects TRBV29-1 to TRBJ1-2; D gene unclear. This CDR3 has 16 amino acids. Between the trimmed V and J ends, which lost 4 bases and 4 bases, there was a span of 22 bases. Per germline, CDR1 SQVTM and CDR2 ANQGSEA. CDR3 bases: TGCAGCGTTGGGCCAACTTCAACCGGAGGTGGCTATGGCTACACCTTC. Translating it yields CSVGPTSTGGGYGYTF.

Sample share makes this clone medium-sized. V usage is TRBV25-1 and J usage is TRBJ1-1; 7 nucleotides line up with TRBD1. This CDR3 is built from 16 residues. V shed 0 bases, J shed 5 bases, and the junction held 9 bases outside the gene matches. The germline gives CDR1 MGHDK, CDR2 SYGVNS. For the CDR3, the DNA is TGTGCCAGCAGTGAATATCCCCTTGGACAGGTGACTGAAGCTTTCTTT. This sequence encodes CASSEYPLGQVTEAFF.

The chain combines TRBV30 with TRBJ2-5, with 7 nucleotides matching TRBD2. Germline-derived CDR1 and CDR2 are GTSNPN and SVGIG (reference sequence). This CDR3 comprises 14 residues. Germline trimming cut 4 bases from V and 4 bases from J; bases unmatched to any gene: 9. Here the CDR3 reads CAWNGGSVGETQYF. CDR3 coding DNA: TGTGCCTGGAACGGGGGGAGTGTTGGAGAGACCCAGTACTTC.

The V call is TRBV25-1, the J call TRBJ2-3; D unresolved. Trimming stripped 6 bases from V and 3 bases from J, with 10 bases between. Per germline, CDR1 MGHDK and CDR2 SYGVNS. There are 13 residues in the CDR3. The CDR3 coding sequence is TGTGCCAGCAGCTCGGACCTAACAGATACGCAGTATTTT. Amino acid sequence: CASSSDLTDTQYF. The entire variable domain, with the rest obtained from reference TRBV25-1 and TRBJ2-3, is as follows: EADIYQTPRYLVIGTGKKITLECSQTMGHDKMYWYQQDPGMELHLIHYSYGVNSTEKGDLSSESTVSRIRTEHFPLTLESARPSHTSQYLCASSSDLTDTQYFGPGTRLTVL.

This clone appeared a single time. The rearrangement links TRBV1 to TRBJ2-7; the D call TRBD2 from the table was never checked on the DNA. TRBV1 is given as a pseudogene. The CDR3 spans 17 residues. The CDR3 coding sequence is TGCACCAGCAGCCAAGAAGGGGTGGAGGGGGGGTCCTACGAGCAGTACTTC. Amino acids: CTSSQEGVEGGSYEQYF.

The chain joins TRBV5-6 to TRBJ1-2; perhaps TRBD1 as D (6 bases). The V gene lost 5 bases and the J gene lost 4 bases, with 18 bases spanning the gap. The CDR3 is 15 residues long. From germline, CDR1 is SGHDT and CDR2 YYEEEE. CDR3 DNA: TGTGCCAGCAGGATTGGGGAGGGGGTTACCTATGGCTACACCTTC. This sequence encodes CASRIGEGVTYGYTF.

This clone appeared a few times. The genes are TRBV7-2 and TRBJ2-5; 7 bases line up with TRBD1. CDR3 length: 15 amino acids. Germline assignment: CDR1 SGHTA and CDR2 FQGNSA. With V trimmed by 1 base and J by 4 bases, 6 bases remained unmatched. As DNA, the CDR3 is TGTGCCAGCAGCTTAGGTTCAGGGGGTCGAGAGACCCAGTACTTC. This gives the protein CASSLGSGGRETQYF.

This clone is termed medium-sized. The chain recombines TRBV4-1 with TRBJ2-2; D could derive from TRBD1 or TRBD2 (6 bases each). In germline, CDR1 is MGHRA, CDR2 YSYEKL. Deletions cut 6 bases from V and 4 bases from J, with 18 bases between. The CDR3 extends over 16 amino acids. The CDR3 loop reads CASRLSPGASTGELFF. Written as DNA, the CDR3 is TGCGCCAGCAGGCTCAGCCCGGGGGCCAGCACCGGGGAGCTGTTTTTT.

This clone was seen more than once but under ten times. The chain joins TRBV28 to TRBJ1-1; D call uncertain. Germline V lookup: CDR1 MDHEN, CDR2 SYDVKM. V was clipped by 5 bases and J by 2 bases, with 9 bases between them. CDR3 length: 13 amino acids. The CDR3: CASSAGSNTEAFF. CDR3 coding DNA: TGTGCCAGCAGTGCTGGGTCAAACACTGAAGCTTTCTTT.

In regard to this clone: Germline and junction disagree at one end, which may indicate a read error. The chain recombines TRBV30 with TRBJ1-1, with 7 bases aligning to TRBD1. Germline V gene lookup returns CDR1 GTSNPN and CDR2 SVGIG (reference sequence). CDR3 length: 15 residues. In nucleotides, the CDR3 is TGTGCCTGGAGTAAAATGACAGGGTTGAACACTGAAGCCTTCTTT. Translation: CAWSKMTGLNTEAFF.

V usage is TRBV9 and J usage is TRBJ2-7, with 8 bases aligning to TRBD2. Germline V gene lookup returns CDR1 SGDLS and CDR2 YYNGEE. CDR3 length equals 15 residues. J gave up 2 bases and V 3 bases, and 7 bases lay outside the gene matches. The CDR3 sequence is CASSATSGAAYEQYF. The CDR3 region has the DNA TGTGCCAGCAGCGCCACTAGCGGAGCCGCCTACGAGCAGTACTTC.